A selection of T cell receptor beta chains follows, all from one sample in a study of blood T cell repertoires in COVID-19. Sequencing was performed with immunoSEQ multiplex PCR; in TCRdb, only in-frame clones are kept and a portion is missing. There are 100,000 to 150,000 clones in the sample; approximately 74% occur only once, and approximately 1.9% lies in the top ten. The material sequenced was peripheral blood. These receptors all come from a woman in her seventies with acute or convalescent COVID-19. Both conserved end residues are part of each CDR3. A D gene is named only where the DNA matches it firmly. The size of a clone is reported for some rows only, either as once, few or many, or as a class for expanded clones.

NA	TRBV11-2	11	once	TRBJ1-3	CASSFRNTIYF	TGTGCCAGCAGCTTCCGGAACACCATATATTTT
NA	TRBV7-2	18	NA	TRBJ2-1	CASSSPITGAGVYNEQFF	TGTGCCAGCAGCTCCCCCATAACGGGGGCGGGGGTGTACAATGAGCAGTTCTTC
NA	TRBV19	15	NA	TRBJ1-3	CASSNTLSSGNTIYF	TGTGCCAGTAGTAATACCTTGAGCTCTGGAAACACCATATATTTT
TRBD2	TRBV6-5	16	NA	TRBJ2-1	CASSYAGTSGSWEQFF	TGTGCCAGCAGTTACGCCGGGACTAGCGGGAGTTGGGAGCAGTTCTTC
NA	TRBV4-2	16	NA	TRBJ1-6	CASSQVWVRDNSPLHF	TGTGCCAGCAGCCAAGTCTGGGTCAGGGATAATTCACCCCTCCACTTT
TRBD1	TRBV6-6	15	NA	TRBJ2-7	CASSRRTGSSYEQYF	TGTGCCAGCAGCCGTAGGACAGGTAGCTCCTACGAGCAGTACTTC
TRBD1	TRBV24-1	13	few	TRBJ1-1	CATSDTTGFEAFF	TGTGCCACCAGTGATACGACAGGGTTTGAAGCTTTCTTT
TRBD1	TRBV4-1	14	once	TRBJ1-2	CASSRDLQGDGYTF	TGCGCCAGCAGCCGGGATTTACAGGGGGACGGCTACACCTTC
NA	TRBV12-3/TRBV12-4	11	NA	TRBJ2-7	CASSKEDEQYF	TGTGCCAGCAGTAAGGAGGACGAGCAGTACTTC
TRBD1	TRBV2	17	NA	TRBJ1-3	CASSERQGAFSGNTIYF	TGTGCCAGCAGTGAAAGGCAGGGGGCCTTCTCTGGAAACACCATATATTTT
TRBD2	TRBV2	15	NA	TRBJ2-1	CASGGTSGVYNEQFF	TGTGCCAGCGGGGGGACTAGCGGGGTTTACAATGAGCAGTTCTTC
NA	TRBV6-1	15	once	TRBJ1-2	CASSDYSTGLNGYTF	TGTGCCAGCAGTGATTACTCTACAGGGTTGAATGGCTACACCTTC
NA	TRBV7-9	12	NA	TRBJ2-1	CASSLGAVEQFF	TGTGCCAGCAGCTTAGGTGCGGTTGAGCAGTTCTTC
TRBD2	TRBV7-9	16	NA	TRBJ2-7	CASSLDVRGYSYEQYF	TGTGCCAGCAGCTTAGATGTGCGGGGGTACTCCTACGAGCAGTACTTC
TRBD1	TRBV5-6	16	NA	TRBJ2-5	CASSLVRTGAQETQYF	TGTGCCAGCAGCTTGGTCCGTACAGGGGCGCAAGAGACCCAGTACTTC
NA	TRBV6-4	16	NA	TRBJ1-5	CASSEGGRGMYQPQHF	TGTGCCAGCAGTGAAGGAGGGCGAGGGATGTATCAGCCCCAGCATTTT
TRBD1	TRBV7-2	12	NA	TRBJ1-2	CASSPGTGGYTF	TGTGCCAGCAGCCCCGGGACAGGGGGCTACACCTTC
NA	TRBV2	14	NA	TRBJ2-5	CASVAGTLQETQYF	TGTGCCAGCGTAGCCGGGACTCTTCAAGAGACCCAGTACTTC
NA	TRBV6-5	12	NA	TRBJ1-2	CASSYSSGGYTF	TGTGCCAGCAGTTACTCTTCCGGGGGCTACACCTTC
NA	TRBV6-5	14	NA	TRBJ2-1	CASSFRDSPNEQFF	TGTGCCAGCAGTTTCCGGGACTCCCCGAATGAGCAGTTCTTC
NA	TRBV9	14	few	TRBJ2-3	CASSVGFSGDTQYF	TGTGCCAGCAGCGTAGGTTTTAGCGGCGATACGCAGTATTTT
NA	TRBV29-1	14	few	TRBJ1-2	CSVLPEGRGYGYTF	TGCAGCGTCCTTCCAGAGGGAAGGGGGTATGGCTACACCTTC